This T cell receptor (beta chain) was identified in a study of T cells after yellow fever vaccination. Study-wide results and caveats: Post-booster repertoires contained most primary-vaccination clones again (about 95% CD4, approximately 86% CD8).

TCRdb itself ran the 5' RACE reads through MiXCR, one entry per CDR3 protein. Of around 550,000 distinct CDR3 sequences listed, less than 20% are singletons. The CDR3 runs 14 residues. CDR1 ENHRY and CDR2 SYGVKD come from the germline V gene. Unmatched junction bases numbered 5, after V lost 6 bases and J lost 3 bases. This clonotype has a handful of counts. Its antigen is undetermined. Specimen: PBMCs, collected 15 days after the yellow fever booster vaccination. This clonotype was obtained from a man aged 25-45 years who received the YFV17D yellow fever vaccine. The chain links TRBV10-3 to TRBJ1-1; TRBD1 agrees at 9 bases. The CDR3 loop reads CAISNRDRDTEAFF. The CDR3 DNA reads as TGTGCCATCAGCAACCGGGACAGGGACACTGAAGCTTTCTTT.